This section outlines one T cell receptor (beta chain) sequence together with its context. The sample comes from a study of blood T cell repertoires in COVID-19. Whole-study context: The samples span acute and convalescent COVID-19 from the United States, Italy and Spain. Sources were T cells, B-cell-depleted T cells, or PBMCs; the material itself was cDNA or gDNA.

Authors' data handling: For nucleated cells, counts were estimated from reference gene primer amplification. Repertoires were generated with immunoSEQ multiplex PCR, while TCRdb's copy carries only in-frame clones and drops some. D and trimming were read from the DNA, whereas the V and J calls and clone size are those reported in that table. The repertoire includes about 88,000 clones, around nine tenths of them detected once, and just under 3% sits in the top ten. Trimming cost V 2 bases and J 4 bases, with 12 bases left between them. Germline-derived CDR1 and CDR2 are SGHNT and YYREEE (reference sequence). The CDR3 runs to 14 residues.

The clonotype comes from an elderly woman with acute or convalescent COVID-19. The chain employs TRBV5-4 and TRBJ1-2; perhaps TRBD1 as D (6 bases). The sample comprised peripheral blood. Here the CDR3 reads CASSFWGLGYGYTF. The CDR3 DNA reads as TGTGCCAGCAGCTTCTGGGGGCTGGGCTATGGCTACACCTTC.